The entry that follows covers one TCR beta chain sequence. Its antigen is unknown. These data belong to a study of cytomegalovirus exposure and HLA in healthy donors. Study conclusions and caveats: A later analysis linked some 18,000 TCR beta sequences to HLA alleles at 0.05 false discovery rate.

The germline gives CDR1 LNHNV, CDR2 YYDKDF (reference sequence). This CDR3 contains 15 residues. The V and J ends lost 1 base and 5 bases respectively, with 14 bases between them. PCR employed 60 Vbeta and 13 Jbeta primers. Sequencing was performed with immunoSEQ multiplex PCR; in TCRdb, only in-frame clones are kept and a portion is missing. The data hold about 160,000 clones, with about 64% observed a single time. This sequence was found in a woman aged 55-75 years in good health and CMV-seropositive. This chain joins TRBV15 and TRBJ1-1, with D possibly being TRBD1 (6 bases). The sequenced sample consisted of PBMCs. The CDR3 loop reads CATSRVGQGWTEAFF. The CDR3 DNA is TGTGCCACCAGCAGAGTAGGCCAGGGGTGGACTGAAGCTTTCTTT.